What follows are 19 T cell receptor beta chains derived from one specimen sequenced in a study of cytomegalovirus exposure and HLA in healthy donors. PCR employed 60 Vbeta and 13 Jbeta primers. Assay used: immunoSEQ multiplex PCR; TCRdb lists only in-frame clones, some missing. In the table there are 250,000 to 350,000 clones, roughly 70% of which are singletons. Sequenced: PBMCs. The receptors originated from a female donor in good health and CMV-seronegative.

As concerns this clone: The junction departs from the called germline gene at one end, perhaps through a read error. The J gene is TRBJ2-7, the V gene TRBV29-1; TRBD2 aligns across 8 bases. This CDR3 is built from 13 residues. Germline values: CDR1 SQVTM, CDR2 ANQGSEA. CDR3 sequence (DNA): TGCAGCGTTGTCGCCGGGAGGGCCGCCGAGCAGTGCTTC. Its translation: CSVVAGRAAEQCF.

In its sample, this clone was seen once. This chain connects TRBV15 to TRBJ1-1; D gene unclear. The length of the CDR3 is 13 residues. Between the trimmed V and J ends, which lost 6 bases and 0 bases, there was a span of 8 bases. Germline V CDR1 and CDR2: LNHNV, YYDKDF (reference sequence). The CDR3 here is CATRGSLNTEAFF. The CDR3 DNA is TGTGCCACCAGGGGCAGCTTGAACACTGAAGCTTTCTTT.

This chain joins TRBV6-6 and TRBJ1-5; 10 nucleotides match TRBD1. The germline CDR1 and CDR2 sequences are MNHNY and SVGAGI (reference sequence). Trimming at V came to 5 bases and at J to 2 bases, leaving 0 bases not matched to a gene. The CDR3 consists of 14 residues. The CDR3 nucleotides read TGTGCCAGCAGTGACAGGGGGCGCAATCAGCCCCAGCATTTT. The encoded protein is CASSDRGRNQPQHF.

The rearrangement joins TRBV10-2 to TRBJ1-5; D possibly corresponds to TRBD1 (6 bases). From germline, CDR1 is WSHSY and CDR2 SAAADI. V lost 1 base and J lost 11, with 9 bases in between. This CDR3 spans 12 amino acids. The CDR3 reads CASSEYKGAQHF. The CDR3 bases are TGCGCCAGCAGTGAGTACAAGGGGGCCCAGCATTTT.

The J gene is TRBJ1-1, the V gene TRBV28; possible D gene TRBD1, 5 bases. Germline CDR1 MDHEN, CDR2 SYDVKM. This CDR3 contains 14 residues. V lost 6 bases, J lost 2 bases, and 13 bases lay in between. The CDR3 is CASRADGGNTEAFF. The CDR3 coding sequence is TGTGCCAGCAGAGCAGACGGGGGAAACACTGAAGCTTTCTTT.

The chain recombines TRBV18 with TRBJ1-1; 9 bases match TRBD1. This CDR3 contains 12 residues. Germline V gives CDR1 KGHSH, CDR2 LQKENI. V lost 8 bases and J lost 11; bases outside the gene matches: 9. The CDR3 loop reads CASTIDRGKAFF. The CDR3 coding sequence is TGTGCCAGCACGATCGACAGGGGGAAGGCTTTCTTT.

V and J are TRBV2 and TRBJ1-2; unclear D gene. Trimming took off 6 bases at V and 5 bases at J, with 19 bases between the two ends. The length of the CDR3 is 15 residues. CDR1 is SNHLY and CDR2 is FYNNEI in the germline V gene. The CDR3 sequence is CASSGQGRAGYGYTF. CDR3 nucleotide sequence: TGTGCCAGCAGCGGTCAAGGCCGGGCGGGGTATGGCTACACCTTC. The variable domain in full, with the rest retrieved from reference TRBV2 and TRBJ1-2, is EPEVTQTPSHQVTQMGQEVILRCVPISNHLYFYWYRQILGQKVEFLVSFYNNEISEKSEIFDDQFSVERPDGSNFTLKIRSTKLEDSAMYFCASSGQGRAGYGYTFGSGTRLTVV.

V gene TRBV7-9 combines with J gene TRBJ2-2; no clear D. The CDR3 extends over 15 amino acids. Germline assignment: CDR1 SEHNR and CDR2 FQNEAQ (reference sequence). Between the trimmed V and J ends, which lost 5 bases and 1 base, there was a span of 11 bases. In DNA form, the CDR3 reads TGTGCCAGCAGCCTCAGAGGCCAGAACACCGGGGAGCTGTTTTTT. Encoded protein: CASSLRGQNTGELFF.

CDR3 DNA sequence: TGTGCCACCAGTCACGGGGTGGGGTCTAGCAATCAGCCCCAGCATTTT. Amino acid sequence: CATSHGVGSSNQPQHF. V usage is TRBV15 and J usage is TRBJ1-5; D is undetermined. Trimming took 6 bases from V and 0 from J, leaving 15 bases between them. In germline, CDR1 is LNHNV, CDR2 YYDKDF (reference sequence). There are 16 residues in the CDR3.

The V gene is TRBV11-1, the J gene TRBJ1-1; 9 bases align to TRBD1. The CDR3 loop spans 17 amino acids. CDR1 SGHAT and CDR2 FQDESV come from the germline V gene (reference sequence). The J segment lost 0 bases and the V segment lost 4 bases, leaving 9 bases of the junction unmatched. The CDR3, as DNA: TGTGCCAGCAGCTCTGGCTTGGGACAGGGCCTGAACACTGAAGCTTTCTTT. Protein product: CASSSGLGQGLNTEAFF. Full variable domain (missing parts from reference TRBV11-1 and TRBJ1-1): EAEVAQSPRYKITEKSQAVAFWCDPISGHATLYWYRQILGQGPELLVQFQDESVVDDSQLPKDRFSAERLKGVDSTLKIQPAELGDSAMYLCASSSGLGQGLNTEAFFGQGTRLTVV.

CDR3 DNA sequence: TGTGCCACCAACTCCCAGCGGGGTTCCTACGAGCAGTACTTC. As protein: CATNSQRGSYEQYF. The chain employs TRBV2 and TRBJ2-7; TRBD2 aligns across 7 bases. V lost 10 bases and J lost 1; bases outside the gene matches: 10. The germline V gene has CDR1 SNHLY and CDR2 FYNNEI. This CDR3 has 14 residues.

The CDR3 sequence is CASSLTDTEAFF. The CDR3 nucleotides are TGTGCCAGCAGCCTGACAGACACTGAAGCTTTCTTT. The rearrangement links TRBV14 to TRBJ1-1; a weak D match, TRBD1 (5 bases). Trimming took off 4 bases at V and 3 bases at J, with 6 bases between the two ends. This CDR3 region has 12 residues. Germline loops: CDR1 SGHDN, CDR2 FVKESK.

The CDR3 nucleotides are TGTGCCAGCAGTCCTCAGGCGTACAATGAGCAGTTCTTC. This sequence encodes CASSPQAYNEQFF. V is TRBV27 and J is TRBJ2-1, with D unresolved. The V end lost 5 bases, the J end lost 4 bases, and 9 bases lay between the germline ends. Germline V gene data show CDR1 as MNHEY and CDR2 as SMNVEV (reference sequence). This CDR3 spans 13 amino acids.

The chain uses TRBV5-4 and TRBJ2-3; weak D call: TRBD2 (6 bases). V gave up 4 bases and J gave up 2 bases, with 11 bases separating them. CDR3 length: 14 residues. From germline, CDR1 is SGHNT and CDR2 YYREEE (reference sequence). The CDR3 spells CASSPDYYTDTQYF. The CDR3, as DNA: TGTGCCAGCAGCCCGGACTATTACACAGATACGCAGTATTTT.

The rearrangement joins TRBV27 to TRBJ2-5, with 8 bases aligning to TRBD1. Germline CDR1 and CDR2: MNHEY and SMNVEV (reference sequence). V shed 1 base and J 7 bases; nucleotides not matched to a gene: 11. CDR3 length: 16 amino acids. CDR3 bases: TGTGCCAGCAGTTTATTATCGCGCGACAGGGGTGGGACCCAGTACTTC. It codes for CASSLLSRDRGGTQYF.

In its sample, this clone was seen a few times. This rearrangement joins TRBV11-3 to TRBJ2-5; TRBD2 matches 10 bases. Germline V gene data show CDR1 as SGHNT and CDR2 as YENEEA. CDR3 length: 16 residues. Trimming at V came to 1 base and at J to 2 bases, leaving 4 bases not matched to a gene. CDR3 bases: TGTGCCAGCAGCTTAGGACAGACTAGCGGGCAAGAGACCCAGTACTTC. Protein sequence: CASSLGQTSGQETQYF.

The rearrangement uses TRBV28 and TRBJ2-2; TRBD2 matches 11 bases. Germline CDR1 is MDHEN and CDR2 is SYDVKM. The CDR3 is made up of 14 amino acids. The CDR3 loop reads CAVAGGPGTGELFF. CDR3 bases: TGTGCTGTAGCGGGAGGGCCGGGCACCGGGGAGCTGTTTTTT.

This chain links TRBV27 with TRBJ1-2; 7 bases agree with TRBD1. Germline loops: CDR1 MNHEY, CDR2 SMNVEV (reference sequence). The CDR3 loop spans 14 amino acids. The V and J ends lost 4 bases and 8 bases, in that order; junction bases with no gene match: 10. For the CDR3, the DNA is TGTGCCAGCAGTTCCCGTCGGACAGGCGGCGGCTACACCTTC. This encodes CASSSRRTGGGYTF.

This chain joins TRBV29-1 and TRBJ2-6; 8 bases are shared with TRBD1. CDR1 and CDR2 (germline): SQVTM, ANQGSEA. V lost 8 bases and J lost 0; bases outside the gene matches: 9. The CDR3 totals 16 residues. CDR3 DNA sequence: TGCAGCACCTTAGCCACAGGGGGCTCTGGGGCCAACGTCCTGACTTTC. It translates to CSTLATGGSGANVLTF. The whole variable domain, remainder taken from reference TRBV29-1 and TRBJ2-6, is SAVISQKPSRDICQRGTSLTIQCQVDSQVTMMFWYRQQPGQSLTLIATANQGSEATYESGFVIDKFPISRPNLTFSTLTVSNMSPEDSSIYLCSTLATGGSGANVLTFGAGSRLTVL.